The 19 T cell receptor beta chains listed next were all sequenced from one sample in a study of blood T cell repertoires in COVID-19. The table came from immunoSEQ multiplex PCR; TCRdb's copy has only in-frame clones and leaves some out. The data hold roughly 280,000 clones, with approximately 86% observed a single time. Sequenced input: peripheral blood. The origin of the receptors is a man between 25 and 39 years old with active or convalescent COVID-19.

This clone was found a few times. J is TRBJ1-2 and V is TRBV7-9, with D hard to call. The CDR3 totals 15 residues. In germline, CDR1 is SEHNR, CDR2 FQNEAQ (reference sequence). Between the trimmed V and J ends, which lost 1 base and 4 bases, there was a span of 13 bases. The CDR3 DNA follows: TGTGCCAGCAGCTTAGTCCCAGGCCCACCCTATGGCTACACCTTC. Translated, it gives CASSLVPGPPYGYTF.

J is TRBJ2-3 and V is TRBV5-1; D possibly corresponds to TRBD1 (5 bases). CDR1 is SGHRS, CDR2 YFSETQ, per germline. Trimming removed 0 bases at V and 0 bases at J, with 11 bases between. The CDR3 length is 16 residues. CDR3 region: CASSLEGKPSTDTQYF. The CDR3 DNA follows: TGCGCCAGCAGCTTGGAGGGGAAACCTAGCACAGATACGCAGTATTTT.

Only one count was recorded for this clone. The chain carries TRBV7-8 and TRBJ2-1; 7 bases map to TRBD2. This CDR3 has 15 residues. Trimming at V came to 3 bases and at J to 8 bases, leaving 10 bases not matched to a gene. The germline V gene encodes CDR1 SGHVS and CDR2 FQNEAQ. The CDR3 DNA sequence: TGTGCCAGCAGCTTTTTGGCTAGCGGTTCCCATGAGCAGTTCTTC. Amino acids: CASSFLASGSHEQFF.

The chain is built from TRBV3-1 (or the pseudogene TRBV3-2) and TRBJ2-5, with 9 bases identical to TRBD2. The ends lost 4 bases at V and 5 bases at J; junction bases unmatched: 11. Germline-derived CDR1 and CDR2 are LGHDT and YNNKEL (reference sequence). The CDR3 is made up of 16 amino acids. CDR3 residues: CASSPMVAGVGETQYF. Written as DNA, the CDR3 is TGTGCCAGCAGCCCAATGGTAGCGGGGGTAGGGGAGACCCAGTACTTC.

The rearrangement links TRBV6-5 to TRBJ1-3, with D uncertain. Trimming stripped 2 bases from V and 0 bases from J, with 8 bases between. This CDR3 spans 15 amino acids. Germline V gene data show CDR1 as MNHEY and CDR2 as SVGAGI. This CDR3 reads CASSYLGDSGNTIYF. In nucleotides, the CDR3 is TGTGCCAGCAGTTACCTGGGAGACTCTGGAAACACCATATATTTT.

The J gene is TRBJ1-2, the V gene TRBV9; 8 bases are a match to TRBD1. The germline V gene has CDR1 SGDLS and CDR2 YYNGEE. The trim removed 0 bases at V and 5 bases at J, leaving 12 bases unmatched. CDR3 size: 17 residues. The CDR3 coding sequence is TGTGCCAGCAGCGTAGCTTTAGCAGGGGGCGGGGAATATGGCTACACCTTC. Protein sequence: CASSVALAGGGEYGYTF.

This clone turned up a few times. The rearrangement uses TRBV6-5 and TRBJ1-1; 10 nucleotides agree with TRBD1. Losses at the gene ends were 4 bases for V and 4 bases for J; bases not matched to a gene: 9. Germline-derived CDR1 and CDR2 are MNHEY and SVGAGI. The CDR3 is 16 residues long. The CDR3 is CASSSPGQGSFTEAFF. The CDR3, as DNA: TGTGCCAGCAGTTCACCGGGACAGGGGTCGTTCACTGAAGCTTTCTTT.

The chain recombines TRBV3-1 (or the pseudogene TRBV3-2) with TRBJ2-3, with D tentatively TRBD2 (6 bases). Germline-derived CDR1 and CDR2 are LGHDT and YNNKEL (reference sequence). This CDR3 has 15 residues. Deletions cut 0 bases from V and 6 bases from J, with 13 bases between. The CDR3: CASSQEGTPADTQYF. Here the CDR3 DNA reads TGTGCCAGCAGCCAAGAAGGGACTCCTGCCGATACGCAGTATTTT.

The rearrangement joins TRBV5-1 to TRBJ2-5; 16 nucleotides align to TRBD2. Trimming cost V 4 bases and J 3 bases; bases outside gene matches: 6. In germline, CDR1 is SGHRS, CDR2 YFSETQ. The CDR3 length is 17 residues. The CDR3, as DNA: TGCGCCAGCAGCCCGGGACTAGCGGGGGGGCATGAAGAGACCCAGTACTTC. Translated: CASSPGLAGGHEETQYF.

This clone was counted a single time. The V call is TRBV9, the J call TRBJ1-2; 8 bases fit TRBD1. This CDR3 contains 14 residues. With 2 bases clipped from V and 10 bases from J, the junction kept 10 bases outside the gene matches. Germline lookup yields CDR1 SGDLS and CDR2 YYNGEE. The CDR3 loop is CASSVLAGQGDYTF. The CDR3 DNA sequence: TGTGCCAGCAGCGTGTTAGCCGGACAGGGAGACTACACCTTC.

V gene TRBV18 combines with J gene TRBJ2-2; 7 nucleotides match TRBD1. This CDR3 has 16 residues. Germline V lookup: CDR1 KGHSH, CDR2 LQKENI. J gave up 1 base and V 2 bases, and 4 bases lay outside the gene matches. The CDR3 loop is CASSPTDRMNTGELFF. The CDR3 coding sequence is TGTGCCAGCTCACCAACGGACAGGATGAACACCGGGGAGCTGTTTTTT.

This clone was recorded once. The chain uses TRBV27 and TRBJ2-1; D possibly corresponds to TRBD1 (6 bases). Germline loops: CDR1 MNHEY, CDR2 SMNVEV (reference sequence). Trimming shortened V by 8 bases and J by 2 bases, and 16 bases separated the two germline ends. The CDR3 is 15 amino acids. The CDR3 DNA follows: TGTGCCAGCCACGAGGACAGCGATGCCTACAATGAGCAGTTCTTC. Protein: CASHEDSDAYNEQFF.

This chain links TRBV5-1 with TRBJ2-3; D possibly corresponds to TRBD1 (5 bases). This CDR3 is built from 14 residues. V was clipped by 6 bases and J by 4 bases, with 15 bases between them. Germline V gene data show CDR1 as SGHRS and CDR2 as YFSETQ. The CDR3 sequence: CASTDIGRSDTQYF. Here the CDR3 DNA reads TGCGCCAGCACGGACATCGGTCGATCAGATACGCAGTATTTT.

V is TRBV6-5 and J is TRBJ1-1; a possible D gene is TRBD1 (6 bases). Germline V gene lookup returns CDR1 MNHEY and CDR2 SVGAGI. The CDR3 loop spans 14 amino acids. V was clipped by 6 bases and J by 4 bases, with 15 bases between them. DNA for the CDR3: TGTGCCAGCAGCACTACTTTGGGGGCCACTGAAGCTTTCTTT. Translating gives CASSTTLGATEAFF.

The chain uses TRBV5-1 and TRBJ2-7, with D possibly being TRBD1 (5 bases). CDR3 length: 14 amino acids. Germline V lookup: CDR1 SGHRS, CDR2 YFSETQ. Trimming stripped 0 bases from V and 3 bases from J, with 10 bases between. CDR3 residues: CASSLAWQGYEQYF. As DNA, the CDR3 is TGCGCCAGCAGCTTGGCCTGGCAGGGCTACGAGCAGTACTTC.

The chain combines TRBV2 with TRBJ2-3, with 7 bases identical to TRBD2. This CDR3 has 16 residues. The trim removed 5 bases at V and 1 base at J, leaving 9 bases unmatched. Germline V CDR1 and CDR2: SNHLY, FYNNEI. DNA for the CDR3: TGTGCCAGCAGTCCCCTGCTGAGCGGGGGCACAGATACGCAGTATTTT. This sequence encodes CASSPLLSGGTDTQYF.

The rearrangement links TRBV19 to TRBJ1-5, with a weak D call TRBD1 (5 bases). V lost 4 bases to trimming and J lost 0 bases, with 13 bases between them. This CDR3 spans 16 amino acids. Germline loops: CDR1 LNHDA, CDR2 SQIVND (reference sequence). The DNA of the CDR3 is TGTGCCAGTAGTAGCCTGACAGAAAATAGCAATCAGCCCCAGCATTTT. It translates to CASSSLTENSNQPQHF.

The V call is TRBV3-1 (or the pseudogene TRBV3-2), the J call TRBJ2-7; the D gene is possibly TRBD1 (6 bases). V was clipped by 8 bases and J by 0 bases, with 14 bases between them. The germline V gene has CDR1 LGHDT and CDR2 YNNKEL (reference sequence). The CDR3 sequence is 14 residues long. The CDR3: CASSGRGSSYEQYF. The CDR3 nucleotides read TGTGCCAGCTCTGGCAGGGGCAGCTCCTACGAGCAGTACTTC.

The chain has TRBV19 and TRBJ2-7; 7 bases line up with TRBD1. Germline lookup yields CDR1 LNHDA and CDR2 SQIVND (reference sequence). V was clipped by 5 bases and J by 0 bases; unmatched bases: 4. The CDR3 runs to 14 residues. CDR3 bases: TGTGCCAGTAGTCCCCGGACAGGCTCCTACGAGCAGTACTTC. This sequence encodes CASSPRTGSYEQYF.